The clone carrying this T cell receptor (beta chain) has just a few counts. Its antigen remains unidentified. A clone one base away is much larger, so this may be a read error. The same CDR3 also results from other DNA sequences found in this sample. The data were obtained in a study of metastatic and nonmetastatic thyroid tumors. Study at large: It was across blood and tumor or nodule tissue from malignant and benign thyroid patients that repertoires were compared.

Each patient came to thyroid surgery without any prior treatment (of any kind). The CDR3 length is 17 residues. Germline assignment: CDR1 LGHNA and CDR2 YSLEER. Trimming removed 4 bases from V and 0 bases from J; junction bases left unmatched: 10. Study-level findings and limits: Malignant thyroid tumors reportedly exceeded benign nodules significantly in TCR beta diversity, with the difference appearing in blood and tumor.

Original data processing: Clinicopathological groups supplied CDR3 differences that were used to build a distant-metastasis classifier for papillary thyroid cancer. TCRdb called clones again from the PCR reads with MiXCR. The V and J calls here are based on TCRdb, not the publication. The sample carries about 69,000 clones, 14% recorded once. The sequence was obtained from a male donor with papillary thyroid cancer or a benign thyroid nodule (not recorded which). Some clones in this sample may be carry-over from other donors' samples. The source material was blood. The chain joins TRBV4-3 to TRBJ1-2; TRBD1 matches 8 bases. DNA of the CDR3: TGCGCCAGCAGCCTAGGGACAGGAGGAATAGCTAACTATGGCTACACCTTC. Protein product: CASSLGTGGIANYGYTF.